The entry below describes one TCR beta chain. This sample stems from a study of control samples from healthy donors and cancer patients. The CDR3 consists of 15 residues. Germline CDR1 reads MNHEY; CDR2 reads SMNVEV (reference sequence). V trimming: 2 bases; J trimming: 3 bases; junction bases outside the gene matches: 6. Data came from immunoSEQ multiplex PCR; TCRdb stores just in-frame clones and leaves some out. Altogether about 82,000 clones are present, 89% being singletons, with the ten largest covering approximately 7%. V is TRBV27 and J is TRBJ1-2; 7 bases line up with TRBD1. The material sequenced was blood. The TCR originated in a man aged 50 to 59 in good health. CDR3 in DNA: TGTGCCAGCAGTTTAGTGTCAGGGGGTTACTATGGCTACACCTTC. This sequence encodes CASSLVSGGYYGYTF.